This passage covers 2 T cell receptor beta chains from one sample sequenced in a study of cytotoxic CD8 clonotypes in ibrutinib-treated CLL. The data were produced by immunoSEQ multiplex PCR, yet TCRdb's version contains in-frame clones alone and is incomplete. This table holds roughly 250,000 clones, around 70% found once. Sequences were derived from PBMCs, sampled after 24 months of ibrutinib treatment. These receptors originate from a human donor with chronic lymphocytic leukemia.

The rearrangement links TRBV27 to TRBJ2-1; 9 bases agree with TRBD1. The CDR3 is 15 residues long. Trimming removed 4 bases from V and 4 bases from J; junction bases left unmatched: 5. In germline, CDR1 is MNHEY, CDR2 SMNVEV (reference sequence). The CDR3 is CASSSDRGTYNEQFF. In DNA, the CDR3 is TGTGCCAGCAGTTCTGACAGGGGGACTTACAATGAGCAGTTCTTC.

There are many counts of this clone. The sample has other DNA sequences that encode this CDR3 too. The chain joins TRBV11-2 to TRBJ2-7, with D tentatively TRBD2 (6 bases). CDR3 size: 14 residues. V was clipped by 2 bases and J by 2 bases, with 10 bases between them. Germline V gives CDR1 SGHAT, CDR2 FQNNGV. CDR3 nucleotide sequence: TGTGCCAGCAGCTTATCGGGAGCAGCCTACGAGCAGTACTTC. Translated: CASSLSGAAYEQYF.